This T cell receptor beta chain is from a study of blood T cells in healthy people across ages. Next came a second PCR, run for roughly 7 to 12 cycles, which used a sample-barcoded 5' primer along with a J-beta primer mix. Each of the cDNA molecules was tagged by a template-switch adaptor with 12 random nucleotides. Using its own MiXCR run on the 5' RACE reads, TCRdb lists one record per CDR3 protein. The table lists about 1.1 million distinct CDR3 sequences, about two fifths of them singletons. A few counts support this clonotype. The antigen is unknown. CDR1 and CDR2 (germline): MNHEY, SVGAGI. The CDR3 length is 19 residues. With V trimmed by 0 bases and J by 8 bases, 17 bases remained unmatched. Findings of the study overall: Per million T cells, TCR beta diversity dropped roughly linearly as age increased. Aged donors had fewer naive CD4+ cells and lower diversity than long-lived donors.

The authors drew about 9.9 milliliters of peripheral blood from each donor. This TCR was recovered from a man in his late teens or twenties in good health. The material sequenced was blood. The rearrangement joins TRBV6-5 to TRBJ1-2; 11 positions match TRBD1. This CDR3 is CASSYSRAAGTGGKGGYTF. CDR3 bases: TGTGCCAGCAGTTACTCGCGAGCGGCAGGGACAGGGGGAAAAGGGGGCTACACCTTC.